These 13 T cell receptor beta chains share one sample of origin, sequenced in a study of T cell responses to AZD1222 COVID-19 vaccine. Only in-frame clones appear in the TCRdb table, and some are missing; sequencing was by immunoSEQ multiplex PCR. The profile covers 200,000 to 250,000 clones, with 85% to 95% appearing a single time and approximately 1% taken by the ten largest. The input for sequencing was peripheral blood, taken on day 0 of MenACWY control vaccination. These receptors came from an adult in good health.

V and J are TRBV5-1 and TRBJ2-1; 8 bases are a match to TRBD2. V lost 4 bases, J lost 9 bases, and 9 bases stayed unmatched. There are 14 residues in the CDR3. Per germline, CDR1 SGHRS and CDR2 YFSETQ. The CDR3 region is CASSPGGPDGEQFF. In DNA, the CDR3 is TGCGCCAGCAGCCCGGGGGGGCCGGACGGTGAGCAGTTCTTC.

This CDR3 is CASSPLSELSNTEAFF. CDR3 nucleotide sequence: TGTGCCAGCTCACCCTTATCGGAGTTGTCGAACACTGAAGCTTTCTTT. This chain connects TRBV18 to TRBJ1-1; D is undetermined. The CDR3 runs 16 residues. Germline lookup yields CDR1 KGHSH and CDR2 LQKENI. Trimming removed 3 bases at V and 1 base at J, with 15 bases between.

This chain joins TRBV27 and TRBJ1-5, with D possibly matching TRBD1 (5 bases). The CDR3 is 15 amino acids. Trimming shortened V by 4 bases and J by 2 bases, and 12 bases separated the two germline ends. From germline, CDR1 is MNHEY and CDR2 SMNVEV (reference sequence). As DNA, the CDR3 is TGTGCCAGCAGTTGGGGCGGAACGGGCAATCAGCCCCAGCATTTT. Translated: CASSWGGTGNQPQHF.

The chain is built from TRBV6-5 and TRBJ2-3; TRBD2 aligns across 7 bases. After removal of 8 bases from V and 0 bases from J, the junction contained 8 bases not matched to a gene. The CDR3 loop spans 15 amino acids. CDR1 is MNHEY, CDR2 SVGAGI, per germline. CDR3 amino acids: CASAQRDLSTDTQYF. CDR3 nucleotide sequence: TGTGCCAGCGCCCAGCGGGACCTAAGCACAGATACGCAGTATTTT.

The V gene is TRBV9, the J gene TRBJ2-7; 9 positions agree with TRBD1. Looked up from germline, CDR1 is SGDLS and CDR2 is YYNGEE. This CDR3 contains 15 residues. The V and J ends lost 4 bases and 6 bases, in that order; junction bases with no gene match: 11. CDR3 coding DNA: TGTGCCAGCAGCCCACTACAGGGGGCAAATAGCGAGCAGTACTTC. Translation gives CASSPLQGANSEQYF.

Written as DNA, the CDR3 is TGCGCCAGCAGCCCCCAAGGGGTGGGAGTGGAGACCCAGTACTTC. It codes for CASSPQGVGVETQYF. The chain has TRBV4-1 and TRBJ2-5; D possibly matches TRBD1 or TRBD2 (5 bases each). The CDR3 is made up of 15 amino acids. The V gene's germline CDR1 is MGHRA and CDR2 YSYEKL. V gave up 4 bases and J gave up 5 bases, with 17 bases separating them.

The rearrangement joins TRBV7-8 to TRBJ1-3; 9 bases agree with TRBD1. The germline CDR1 and CDR2 sequences are SGHVS and FQNEAQ. The CDR3 loop spans 16 amino acids. After removal of 0 bases from V and 4 bases from J, the junction contained 4 bases not matched to a gene. The CDR3 DNA reads TGTGCCAGCAGCTTAGCGACAGGGGGATCAGGAAACACCATATATTTT. This translates into CASSLATGGSGNTIYF. The whole variable domain, remainder taken from reference TRBV7-8 and TRBJ1-3, is GAGVSQSPRYKVAKRGQDVALRCDPISGHVSLFWYQQALGQGPEFLTYFQNEAQLDKSGLPSDRFFAERPEGSVSTLKIQRTQQEDSAVYLCASSLATGGSGNTIYFGEGSWLTVV.

The V gene is TRBV19, the J gene TRBJ2-7; either TRBD1 or TRBD2 may fit D (6 bases each). The CDR3 contains 13 residues. The V gene lost 3 bases and the J gene lost 3 bases, with 9 bases spanning the gap. The germline V gene has CDR1 LNHDA and CDR2 SQIVND (reference sequence). CDR3 sequence: CASSIGGGYEQYF. In nucleotides, the CDR3 is TGTGCCAGTAGTATCGGAGGGGGCTACGAGCAGTACTTC.

The chain recombines TRBV18 with TRBJ2-5, with a weak D call TRBD1 (5 bases). Trimming took 4 bases from V and 0 from J, leaving 9 bases between them. This CDR3 has 14 residues. CDR1 is KGHSH and CDR2 is LQKENI in the germline V gene. For the CDR3, the DNA is TGTGCCAGCTCACGGGGCGGCTACCAAGAGACCCAGTACTTC. This sequence encodes CASSRGGYQETQYF.

The V call is TRBV15, the J call TRBJ2-1, with D perhaps assigned TRBD1 or TRBD2 (5 bases each). This CDR3 comprises 15 residues. Trimming cost V 5 bases and J 3 bases, with 14 bases left between them. The germline CDR1 and CDR2 sequences are LNHNV and YYDKDF (reference sequence). CDR3 sequence: CATSLMSGSYNEQFF. CDR3 bases: TGTGCCACCAGCTTGATGTCAGGGAGCTACAATGAGCAGTTCTTC. The variable domain in full, completed from reference TRBV15 and TRBJ2-1, reads DAMVIQNPRYQVTQFGKPVTLSCSQTLNHNVMYWYQQKSSQAPKLLFHYYDKDFNNEADTPDNFQSRRPNTSFCFLDIRSPGLGDTAMYLCATSLMSGSYNEQFFGPGTRLTVL.

This sequence joins TRBV10-3 and TRBJ1-2; D is unclear. This CDR3 comprises 14 residues. Germline V CDR1 and CDR2: ENHRY, SYGVKD. The ends were cut back, 5 bases at V and 4 bases at J, with 14 bases in the middle. The CDR3 protein is CAISPGPDGYGYTF. As DNA, the CDR3 is TGTGCCATCAGTCCCGGGCCCGACGGCTATGGCTACACCTTC.

The chain recombines TRBV13 with TRBJ2-7, with 9 bases fitting TRBD1. Germline V CDR1 and CDR2: PRHDT, FYEKMQ (reference sequence). CDR3 length equals 12 residues. V trimming: 5 bases; J trimming: 6 bases; junction bases outside the gene matches: 2. The CDR3 loop is CASSRTGAEQYF. CDR3 DNA: TGTGCCAGCAGCCGGACAGGGGCCGAGCAGTACTTC.

This chain links TRBV5-1 with TRBJ2-5, with 9 bases that match TRBD1. V shed 4 bases, J shed 3 bases, and the junction held 7 bases outside the gene matches. This CDR3 has 15 residues. Germline V gene data show CDR1 as SGHRS and CDR2 as YFSETQ. The CDR3 spells CASSPTGGLEETQYF. In nucleotides, the CDR3 is TGCGCCAGCAGCCCTACAGGGGGCTTGGAAGAGACCCAGTACTTC.